The 21 T cell receptor beta chains presented below share a single source sample, sequenced in a study of T-cell reconstitution after alpha-beta-depleted transplantation in children. Unique molecular identifiers were built into the TCRbeta library. MiXCR, applied by TCRdb to the PCR reads, yields one record per CDR3 protein. This table holds about 980,000 distinct CDR3 sequences, roughly 29% found once. Sample: PBMCs, mostly from graft donor cells, taken 360 days after TCRalphabeta/CD19-depleted stem cell transplant. These receptor sequences come from a boy younger than two who had a stem cell transplant for SCID, so the T cells may come from the graft donor.

This CDR3 is CASSLSLRGYEQYF. The DNA of the CDR3 is TGCGCCAGCAGCTTGTCTCTTCGCGGCTACGAGCAGTACTTC. V usage is TRBV5-1 and J usage is TRBJ2-7; D is uncertain. The CDR3 runs to 14 residues. CDR1 is SGHRS, CDR2 YFSETQ, per germline. V was clipped by 1 base and J by 3 bases, with 11 bases between them.

The chain joins TRBV29-1 to TRBJ2-7, with D unclear. CDR1 is SQVTM and CDR2 is ANQGSEA in the germline V gene. Between the trimmed V and J ends, which lost 6 bases and 2 bases, there was a span of 17 bases. The CDR3 runs 14 residues. The chain's CDR3 is CSVRPHGVAYEQYF. The CDR3 DNA sequence: TGCAGCGTGAGACCCCATGGGGTAGCCTACGAGCAGTACTTC.

The CDR3 region has the DNA TGTGCCAGCACCCTCGGAAAGACTAGCGGGGTAGGGCGAGAGACCCAGTACTTC. This gives the protein CASTLGKTSGVGRETQYF. The chain uses TRBV11-1 and TRBJ2-5; 11 positions agree with TRBD2. The V segment lost 7 bases and the J segment 4 bases; nucleotides outside the gene matches: 17. The CDR3 is made up of 18 amino acids. In germline, CDR1 is SGHAT, CDR2 FQDESV (reference sequence). The whole variable domain, remainder taken from reference TRBV11-1 and TRBJ2-5, is EAEVAQSPRYKITEKSQAVAFWCDPISGHATLYWYRQILGQGPELLVQFQDESVVDDSQLPKDRFSAERLKGVDSTLKIQPAELGDSAMYLCASTLGKTSGVGRETQYFGPGTRLLVL.

This clonotype has more than one count but fewer than ten. This chain connects TRBV5-1 to TRBJ2-1, with D maybe TRBD1 (5 bases). Germline V CDR1 and CDR2: SGHRS, YFSETQ. V dropped 5 bases and J dropped 4 bases, with 13 bases sitting between them. This CDR3 region has 14 residues. CDR3 protein: CASSNGHLYNEQFF. The CDR3 DNA reads TGCGCCAGCAGTAACGGACACCTATACAATGAGCAGTTCTTC. The variable domain in full, with the rest retrieved from reference TRBV5-1 and TRBJ2-1, is KAGVTQTPRYLIKTRGQQVTLSCSPISGHRSVSWYQQTPGQGLQFLFEYFSETQRNKGNFPGRFSGRQFSNSRSEMNVSTLELGDSALYLCASSNGHLYNEQFFGPGTRLTVL.

The chain couples TRBV28 to TRBJ2-2; D unclear. V lost 6 bases to trimming and J lost 1 base, with 9 bases between them. This CDR3 contains 14 residues. Germline V lookup: CDR1 MDHEN, CDR2 SYDVKM. The CDR3 coding sequence is TGTGCCAGCAGCCTACATCTGAACACCGGGGAGCTGTTTTTT. This codes for CASSLHLNTGELFF.

The chain has TRBV5-1 and TRBJ1-1; no definite D call. V was pared by 6 bases and J by 3 bases, with 12 bases between. The CDR3 is 13 amino acids. CDR1 is SGHRS and CDR2 is YFSETQ in the germline V gene. Here the CDR3 reads CASILVVDTEAFF. CDR3 sequence (DNA): TGCGCCAGCATCTTAGTCGTGGACACTGAAGCTTTCTTT.

J is TRBJ2-1 and V is TRBV29-1; D gene ambiguous. The germline V and J ends were trimmed by 3 bases and 5 bases, with 8 bases remaining between them. Germline V lookup: CDR1 SQVTM, CDR2 ANQGSEA. The CDR3 contains 12 residues. CDR3 nucleotides: TGCAGCGTTGAGGCCAACCACAATGAGCAGTTCTTC. This gives the protein CSVEANHNEQFF.

This chain uses TRBV4-3 with TRBJ2-6, with 8 nucleotides matching TRBD1. The CDR3 totals 17 residues. V trimming: 3 bases; J trimming: 0 bases; junction bases outside the gene matches: 4. From germline, CDR1 is LGHNA and CDR2 YSLEER. The CDR3 protein is CASSQGQALSGANVLTF. DNA of the CDR3: TGCGCCAGCAGCCAGGGACAGGCCCTCTCTGGGGCCAACGTCCTGACTTTC.

The CDR3 here is CASRTGPRPDTQYF. The CDR3 nucleotides are TGTGCCAGCAGGACCGGGCCCAGGCCAGATACGCAGTATTTT. The chain carries TRBV12-3 or TRBV12-4 and TRBJ2-3, with no clear D. The germline V and J ends were trimmed by 6 bases and 4 bases, with 14 bases remaining between them. The CDR3 has 14 residues.

This chain joins TRBV9 and TRBJ2-1; 7 bases fit TRBD2. The ends lost 2 bases at V and 0 bases at J; junction bases unmatched: 8. Germline V gene data show CDR1 as SGDLS and CDR2 as YYNGEE. There are 17 residues in the CDR3. CDR3 bases: TGTGCCAGCAGCGTCCGAGCGGGACTGAGCTCCTACAATGAGCAGTTCTTC. It translates to CASSVRAGLSSYNEQFF.

In its sample, this clonotype was seen many times. The V and J genes are TRBV28 and TRBJ2-1; D unresolved. The CDR3 is made up of 13 amino acids. The germline gives CDR1 MDHEN, CDR2 SYDVKM. The ends were cut back, 6 bases at V and 10 bases at J, with 16 bases in the middle. For the CDR3, the DNA is TGTGCCAGCAGCCTCCTCGGGCTTGGGGAGCAGTTCTTC. Its protein product is CASSLLGLGEQFF.

This clonotype has a handful of counts. The V and J genes are TRBV20-1 and TRBJ2-1; 10 bases are shared with TRBD2. V was clipped by 3 bases and J by 5 bases; unmatched bases: 13. The CDR3 covers 17 residues. Germline CDR1 reads DFQATT; CDR2 reads SNEGSKA (reference sequence). This chain's CDR3 is CSARPSGGSHNNNEQFF. The CDR3, as DNA: TGCAGTGCTAGGCCTAGCGGGGGATCCCATAACAACAATGAGCAGTTCTTC.

This clonotype was seen ten or more times. The chain couples TRBV20-1 to TRBJ1-1; D unclear. CDR1 and CDR2 (germline): DFQATT, SNEGSKA (reference sequence). V was pared by 6 bases and J by 4 bases, with 15 bases between. The CDR3 covers 13 residues. CDR3 residues: CSASVWRRTEAFF. In nucleotides, the CDR3 is TGCAGTGCCTCAGTATGGAGGCGCACTGAAGCTTTCTTT.

This clonotype was seen once. A much larger clone is a single base away; this may be a read error. The rearrangement links TRBV3-1 to TRBJ1-1, with D hard to call. The CDR3 sequence is 13 residues long. Germline V gene lookup returns CDR1 LGHDT and CDR2 YNNKEL (reference sequence). The germline V and J ends were trimmed by 1 base and 0 bases, with 3 bases remaining between them. CDR3 sequence: CASSQAVNTEAFF. As DNA, the CDR3 is TGTGCCAGCAGCCAAGCGGTGAACACTGAAGCTTTCTTT.

This clonotype showed up many times. V gene TRBV28 combines with J gene TRBJ1-1; 7 bases are a match to TRBD1. Germline V CDR1 and CDR2: MDHEN, SYDVKM. V gave up 5 bases and J gave up 5 bases; unmatched junction bases: 5. The CDR3 has 13 residues. CDR3 sequence reads: CASSPTGVTEAFF. CDR3 coding DNA: TGTGCCAGCAGTCCAACAGGGGTAACTGAAGCTTTCTTT.

The chain is built from TRBV20-1 and TRBJ1-1; 8 positions agree with TRBD1. The V gene's germline CDR1 is DFQATT and CDR2 SNEGSKA (reference sequence). The trim removed 1 base at V and 11 bases at J, leaving 6 bases unmatched. The CDR3 length is 12 residues. The chain's CDR3 is CSARVQGVRAFF. The CDR3 region has the DNA TGCAGTGCTAGAGTACAGGGGGTGAGGGCTTTCTTT.

This clonotype occurred a few times. This sequence joins TRBV3-1 and TRBJ2-1; D is undetermined. Germline V CDR1 and CDR2: LGHDT, YNNKEL (reference sequence). The V gene lost 0 bases and the J gene lost 3 bases, with 15 bases spanning the gap. CDR3 size: 17 residues. The CDR3 nucleotides are TGTGCCAGCAGCCAAGAAAGGCTAGGCCGCATCTACAATGAGCAGTTCTTC. It specifies CASSQERLGRIYNEQFF.

There are a few counts of this clonotype. J is TRBJ2-7 and V is TRBV10-3, with a tentative D call TRBD1 (6 bases). Trimming removed 3 bases at V and 1 base at J, with 10 bases between. In germline, CDR1 is ENHRY, CDR2 SYGVKD. The CDR3 runs 14 residues. CDR3 sequence reads: CAISDGDKSYEQYF. As DNA, the CDR3 is TGTGCCATCAGTGATGGGGACAAGTCCTACGAGCAGTACTTC.

The chain combines TRBV6-1 with TRBJ2-7; 10 bases are a match to TRBD1. This CDR3 has 16 amino acids. With V trimmed by 5 bases and J by 2 bases, 9 bases remained unmatched. Germline CDR1 reads MNHNS; CDR2 reads SASEGT. CDR3 coding DNA: TGTGCCAGCAGTCCCTTCCCCGGACAGGGGGCCTACGAGCAGTACTTC. This encodes CASSPFPGQGAYEQYF.

This clonotype was counted a few times. The genes are TRBV12-3 or TRBV12-4 and TRBJ2-7; 9 bases align to TRBD1. Germline trimming cut 3 bases from V and 3 bases from J; bases unmatched to any gene: 12. The CDR3 runs to 17 residues. The CDR3 loop is CASSFPNSGQGDYEQYF. As DNA, the CDR3 is TGTGCCAGCAGTTTCCCGAACTCGGGACAGGGAGACTACGAGCAGTACTTC.

This clonotype was picked up a small number of times. This CDR3 is CASSLAGDPYNEQFF. The CDR3 DNA sequence: TGTGCCAGCAGTTTAGCGGGGGATCCCTACAATGAGCAGTTCTTC. The V gene is TRBV12-3 or TRBV12-4, the J gene TRBJ2-1, with D perhaps TRBD1 or TRBD2 (5 bases each). V was cut by 0 bases and J by 2 bases, with 8 bases left in between. The length of the CDR3 is 15 residues.